This TCR beta chain is drawn from a study of OX40 agonist ivuxolimab in advanced cancers. Notes on the research overall: Ivuxolimab was an agonistic, fully human IgG2 monoclonal antibody directed against OX40 (CD134), a costimulatory receptor. Intravenous ivuxolimab was administered to patients every 2 weeks at six dose levels: 0.01, 0.1, 0.3, 1.5, 3 and 10 mg/kg. Of the approximately 50 patients in dose escalation, 19 had hepatocellular carcinoma, some 15 had melanoma, 9 had renal cell carcinoma and 9 had head and neck cancer. A male proportion of about 79% and a mean age of approximately 58 years, ranging from 23 to 79, were recorded for the dose-escalation cohort. Prior anti-PD-1, anti-PD-L1 or anti-CTLA-4 therapy was permitted, and checkpoint inhibitors had been received by 40% to 50% of dose-escalation patients. Three dose-escalation patients achieved partial responses, one with hepatocellular carcinoma and two with cutaneous melanoma. The point of sequencing TCRbeta in the periphery was to test whether ivuxolimab changed TCR sequence diversity and drove clonal T-cell expansion. The paper covers the monotherapy dose-escalation part of the phase I ivuxolimab trial, which included N ≈ 57 patients.

Its CDR3 holds 15 amino acids, cysteine through phenylalanine. CDR3 DNA only is kept here, 45 bases in frame from base 1. Trimming takes 1 base off V and 2 bases off J; junction bases not matched to a gene: 3. The germline V gene specifies SGHNT as CDR1 and YENEEA as CDR2. General conclusions and limits of the study: On average, CD8+ T cells showed more expanded clones than CD4+ T cells after ivuxolimab. Low levels of normalized T-cell clonal expansion were also seen in some nonresponding patients. At doses of 0.1 to 3.0 mg/kg, clonal expansion of both CD4+ and CD8+ T cells in blood was seen between baseline and week 6. Antigen specificity was not determined for the clonally expanded peripheral T cells. In the 0.1-3.0 mg/kg groups, partial responders were among the patients with the lowest normalized peripheral clonal expansion, particularly in CD8+ T cells.

For sequencing of the TCRbeta CDR3 region, genomic DNA was extracted from the sorted cells. TCRbeta CDR3 regions were sequenced using the immunoSEQ Assay. TCRdb obtained this table from immuneACCESS and retained in-frame rearrangements with V and J assigned. These tables miss some clones; where compared with another copy, unresolved V genes account for less than half of the shortfall, and the remainder is unexplained. The sample yields 65,000 or so clones; roughly 85% were counted once. Of the sample, roughly 0.77% falls within the top ten clones. Patients with autoimmune disease history or receiving systemic immunosuppression were excluded from the trial. Peripheral blood for TCR sequencing was collected from all dose cohorts at baseline, on cycle 4 day 1, and on cycle 7 day 1. The samples were taken from a phase I, first-in-human, multicenter, open-label dose-escalation trial of ivuxolimab. Adults with locally advanced or metastatic melanoma, renal cell carcinoma, hepatocellular carcinoma or head and neck squamous cell carcinoma were enrolled in the trial. Before TCR sequencing, CD4+ T cells and CD8+ T cells from peripheral blood were sorted into separate populations.

This clone was seen once. This receptor's antigen is unknown. Base-call qualities are not available, and no considerably larger clone is one nucleotide away. Here the sequenced sample was CD4+ or CD8+ T cells sorted from blood, taken in a trial of the OX40 agonist ivuxolimab. Recombination connected TRBV11-3 to TRBJ2-3; 7 bases in between match TRBD2. The clonotype originates from an adult with an advanced solid tumor such as melanoma, head and neck, liver or kidney cancer. The CDR3 reads CASSLGAGITDTQYF. The DNA sequence is given as TGTGCCAGCAGCTTAGGAGCGGGAATCACAGATACGCAGTATTTT.